The 5 T cell receptor beta chains reported below all come from one sample, sequenced in a study of blood T cell repertoires in COVID-19. Libraries were prepared by immunoSEQ multiplex PCR; TCRdb keeps only in-frame clonotypes and omits some of them. Among 100,000 to 150,000 clones, 75% to 85% were seen once, and the ten largest hold approximately 35%. The sequenced sample was peripheral blood. Receptor source: a man in his forties with active or convalescent COVID-19.

V and J are TRBV27 and TRBJ2-7, with 8 bases that match TRBD1. This CDR3 contains 15 residues. Trimming removed 3 bases from V and 2 bases from J; junction bases left unmatched: 6. The germline CDR1 and CDR2 sequences are MNHEY and SMNVEV (reference sequence). The CDR3 region is CASSLTRTGPYEQYF. The CDR3 DNA sequence: TGTGCCAGCAGTTTGACGAGGACAGGGCCCTACGAGCAGTACTTC.

The CDR3 nucleotides are TGTGCCGGATCCTTAGCGGGAACGAACAATGAGCAGTTCTTC. Protein sequence: CAGSLAGTNNEQFF. This chain joins TRBV2 and TRBJ2-1; 8 nucleotides match TRBD2. The CDR3 spans 14 residues. Germline CDR1 reads SNHLY; CDR2 reads FYNNEI. The V segment lost 11 bases and the J segment 5 bases; nucleotides outside the gene matches: 11.

V usage is TRBV27 and J usage is TRBJ1-1, with 7 bases matching TRBD1. The germline gives CDR1 MNHEY, CDR2 SMNVEV (reference sequence). V shed 8 bases and J 1 base; nucleotides not matched to a gene: 7. This CDR3 spans 14 amino acids. CDR3 DNA sequence: TGTGCCAGCTACTTACAGGGGAAGAACACTGAAGCTTTCTTT. It codes for CASYLQGKNTEAFF.

The V and J genes are TRBV2 and TRBJ2-1, with 7 bases identical to TRBD2. Germline assignment: CDR1 SNHLY and CDR2 FYNNEI. Trimming cost V 8 bases and J 7 bases; bases outside gene matches: 14. CDR3 size: 15 residues. CDR3 protein: CASPSLPGGKNEQFF. DNA of the CDR3: TGTGCCAGCCCTTCTTTACCGGGAGGAAAGAATGAGCAGTTCTTC.

This chain connects TRBV30 to TRBJ1-2; 8 nucleotides align to TRBD1. The CDR3 consists of 15 residues. Germline-derived CDR1 and CDR2 are GTSNPN and SVGIG (reference sequence). V shed 0 bases, J shed 1 base, and the junction held 4 bases outside the gene matches. CDR3 bases: TGTGCCTGGAGTGTACTAGGACAGGGTAACTATGGCTACACCTTC. This codes for CAWSVLGQGNYGYTF.